This TCR beta chain was captured in a study of T cell clonotyping in hematopoietic cell transplantation. V dropped 0 bases and J dropped 3 bases, with 3 bases sitting between them. The CDR3 contains 11 residues. Germline V gene lookup returns CDR1 DFQATT and CDR2 SNEGSKA (reference sequence). Generated by immunoSEQ multiplex PCR, the TCRdb table keeps only in-frame clones and is missing some. In the table there are more than 40,000 clones, roughly 96% of which are singletons. A note on this clone: Other DNA sequences of this sample code for an identical CDR3.

Sequencing was done on a sample of peripheral blood mononuclear cells. The sequence was collected from a man aged 30-40 years in good health. Some clones in this sample may be carry-over from other donors' samples. This chain joins TRBV20-1 and TRBJ2-7; D gene unclear. CDR3 in DNA: TGCAGTGCTAGAGAAGTCTACGAGCAGTACTTC. Encoded protein: CSAREVYEQYF.